This paragraph covers one T cell receptor beta chain sequence. Measured with immunoSEQ multiplex PCR; TCRdb has only the in-frame clones, and not every one. In the table there are approximately 130,000 clones, less than 90% of which are singletons. The sample comes from a study of T cell responses to AZD1222 COVID-19 vaccine. Looking at the study overall: The analysis combined second doses at about 4 or about 12 weeks.

The germline V gene has CDR1 GTSNPN and CDR2 SVGIG (reference sequence). V lost 0 bases to trimming and J lost 9 bases; unmatched junction nucleotides: 5. This CDR3 spans 13 amino acids. The rearrangement links TRBV30 to TRBJ2-1, with 7 nucleotides matching TRBD2. The receptor was derived from an adult in good health. The source was peripheral blood, collected on day 0 of AZD1222 vaccination. CDR3 sequence: CAWSVRGGSEQFF. For the CDR3, the DNA is TGTGCCTGGAGTGTACGGGGAGGGAGTGAGCAGTTCTTC.